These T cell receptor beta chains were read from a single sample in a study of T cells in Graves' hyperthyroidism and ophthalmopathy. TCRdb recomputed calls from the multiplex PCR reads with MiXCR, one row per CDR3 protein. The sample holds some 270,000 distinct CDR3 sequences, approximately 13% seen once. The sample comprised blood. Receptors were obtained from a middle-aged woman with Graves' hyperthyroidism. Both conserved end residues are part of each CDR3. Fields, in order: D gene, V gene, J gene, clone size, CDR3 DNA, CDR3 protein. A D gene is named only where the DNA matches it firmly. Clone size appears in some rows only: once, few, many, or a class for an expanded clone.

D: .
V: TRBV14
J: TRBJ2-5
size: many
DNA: TGTGCCAGCAGCCAAACAAGGACATTGTCCCAAGAGACCCAGTACTTC
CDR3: CASSQTRTLSQETQYF

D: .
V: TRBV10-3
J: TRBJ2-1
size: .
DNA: TGTGCCATCAGTGACCCGGGCAGGGCGGGCTCCTACAATGAGCAGTTCTTC
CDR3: CAISDPGRAGSYNEQFF

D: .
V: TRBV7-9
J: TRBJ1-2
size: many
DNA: TGTGCCAGCAGCCAAACAGGGAAAGCTAACTATGGCTACACCTTC
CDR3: CASSQTGKANYGYTF

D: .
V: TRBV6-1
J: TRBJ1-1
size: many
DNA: TGTGCCAGCAGGGACGGCATGAACACTGAAGCTTTCTTT
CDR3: CASRDGMNTEAFF

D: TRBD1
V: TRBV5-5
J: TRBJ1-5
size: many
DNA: TGTGCCAGCAGCGTCGGGACAGATATTAGCAATCAGCCCCAGCATTTT
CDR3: CASSVGTDISNQPQHF

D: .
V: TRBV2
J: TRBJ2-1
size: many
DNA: TGTGCCAGCAGTAAGGACAGCTACAATGAGCAGTTCTTC
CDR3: CASSKDSYNEQFF

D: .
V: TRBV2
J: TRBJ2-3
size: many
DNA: TGTGCCAGCAACCCAGATACGCAGTATTTT
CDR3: CASNPDTQYF

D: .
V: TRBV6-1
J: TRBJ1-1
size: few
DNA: TGTGCCAGCACAATAACCAGGGGCTGGAACACTGAAGCTTTCTTT
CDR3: CASTITRGWNTEAFF

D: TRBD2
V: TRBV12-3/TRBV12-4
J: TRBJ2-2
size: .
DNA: TGTGCCAACAGCGGGACTAGCGGGCCTTCGAACACCGGGGAGCTGTTTTTT
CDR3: CANSGTSGPSNTGELFF

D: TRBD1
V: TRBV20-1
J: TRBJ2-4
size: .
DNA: TGCAGTGCTCGGGACAGGAGAAGGAACATTCAGTACTTC
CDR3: CSARDRRRNIQYF

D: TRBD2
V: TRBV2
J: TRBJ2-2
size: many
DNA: TGTGCCAGCAGTGAGCTAGCGGGAGCTTACGGGGAGCTGTTTTTT
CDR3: CASSELAGAYGELFF

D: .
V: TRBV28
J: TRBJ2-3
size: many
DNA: TGTGCCAGCGGCTGGGGGTCGCAGTATTTT
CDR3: CASGWGSQYF

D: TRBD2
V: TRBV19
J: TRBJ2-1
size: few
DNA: TGTGCCAGTACTGCGGGTATTGGCGGGAGGGCCAGGTACAATGAGCAGTTCTTC
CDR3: CASTAGIGGRARYNEQFF

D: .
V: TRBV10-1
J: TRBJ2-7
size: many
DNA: TGCGCCAGCAGCGATTCAGGGTTCGCGCAGTACTTC
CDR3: CASSDSGFAQYF

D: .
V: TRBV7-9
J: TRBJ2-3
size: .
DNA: TGTGCCAGCAGCCCACTTTTATGGTCCACAGATACGCAGTATTTT
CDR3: CASSPLLWSTDTQYF

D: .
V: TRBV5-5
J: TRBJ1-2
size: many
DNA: TGTGCCAGCAGCTTGGACGGCTACTATGGCTACACCTTC
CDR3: CASSLDGYYGYTF

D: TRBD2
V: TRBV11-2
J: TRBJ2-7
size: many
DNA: TGTGCCAGCAGCCCGATGATTTCTAGCGGGGGAACCTACGAGCAGTACTTC
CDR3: CASSPMISSGGTYEQYF

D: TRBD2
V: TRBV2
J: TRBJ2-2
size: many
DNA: TGTGCCACCAGCGGAAGGACTAGCTCCACCGGGGAGCTGTTTTTT
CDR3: CATSGRTSSTGELFF

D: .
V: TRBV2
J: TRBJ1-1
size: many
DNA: TGTGCCAGCAGTGAAGGAGTAGGCCTGAACACTGAAGCTTTCTTT
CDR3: CASSEGVGLNTEAFF

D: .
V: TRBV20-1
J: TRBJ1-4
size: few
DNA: TGCAGTGCTAGAGATCATCAGGGAAATGAAAAACTGTTTTTT
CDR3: CSARDHQGNEKLFF

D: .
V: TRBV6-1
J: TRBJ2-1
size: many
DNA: TGTGCCAGCAGTCCCACTAGAAAGAGCTCCTACAATGAGCAGTTCTTC
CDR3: CASSPTRKSSYNEQFF

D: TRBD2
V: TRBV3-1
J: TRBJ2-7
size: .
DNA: TGTGCCAGCAGCCAAGAACTAGCGGGAGTAAAGCAGTACTTC
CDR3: CASSQELAGVKQYF

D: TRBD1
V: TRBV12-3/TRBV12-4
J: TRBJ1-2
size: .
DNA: TGTGCCAGCAGTTTAGCGCCCTCCGGGACAGGACCTAACTATGGCTACACCTTC
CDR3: CASSLAPSGTGPNYGYTF

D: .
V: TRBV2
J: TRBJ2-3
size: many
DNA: TGTGCCAGCAGTGCCCCGGCATCCTTCACAGATACGCAGTATTTT
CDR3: CASSAPASFTDTQYF

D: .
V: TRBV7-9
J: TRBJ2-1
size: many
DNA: TGTGCCAGCAGCTTTGTATCCGCTAGGGGCTACAATGAGCAGTTCTTC
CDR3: CASSFVSARGYNEQFF

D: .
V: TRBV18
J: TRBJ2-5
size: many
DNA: TGTGCCAGCTCACCACCCGGACAGCAAGAGACCCAGTACTTC
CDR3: CASSPPGQQETQYF

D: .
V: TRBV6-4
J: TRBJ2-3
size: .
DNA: TGTGCCAGCAGTGAAGAGGGAGGCGCGACAGATACGCAGTATTTT
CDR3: CASSEEGGATDTQYF

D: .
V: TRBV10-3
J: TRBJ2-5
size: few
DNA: TGTGCCACCAGGACTAACCAAGAGACCCAGTACTTC
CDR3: CATRTNQETQYF

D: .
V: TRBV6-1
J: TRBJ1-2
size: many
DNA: TGTGCCAGCAGTCAGGGTGGGGATGGCTACACCTTC
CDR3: CASSQGGDGYTF

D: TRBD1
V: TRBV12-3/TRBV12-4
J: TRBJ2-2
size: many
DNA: TGTGCCAGCAGAAAAGACAGGGCGGCTAGCGGGGAGCTGTTTTTT
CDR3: CASRKDRAASGELFF

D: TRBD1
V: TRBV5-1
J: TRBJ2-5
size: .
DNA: TGCGCCAGCAGCTACAGGGGAAGAGAAGAGACCCAGTACTTC
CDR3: CASSYRGREETQYF

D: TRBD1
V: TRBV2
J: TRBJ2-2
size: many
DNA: TGTGCCAGCAAAAAGGGACAGGGTGACACCGGGGAGCTGTTTTTT
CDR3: CASKKGQGDTGELFF

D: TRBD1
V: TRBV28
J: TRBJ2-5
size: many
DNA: TGTGCCAGCAGTCCGGGACAGACTCCACAAGAGACCCAGTACTTC
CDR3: CASSPGQTPQETQYF

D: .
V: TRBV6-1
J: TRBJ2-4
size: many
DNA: TGTGCCAGCAGAGAGAGCCTAGTAGACATTCAGTACTTC
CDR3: CASRESLVDIQYF

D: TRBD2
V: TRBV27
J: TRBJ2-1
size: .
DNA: TGTGCCAGCAGTTTGCTTCTAGCGGGCGGATACAATGAGCAGTTCTTC
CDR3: CASSLLLAGGYNEQFF

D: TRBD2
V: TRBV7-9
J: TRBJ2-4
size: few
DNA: TGTGCCAGCAGCCCCCGGGGGGGGCGGGAGTGGTCCAAAAACATTCAGTACTTC
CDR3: CASSPRGGREWSKNIQYF

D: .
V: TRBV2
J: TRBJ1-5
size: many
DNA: TGTGCCAGCCGCGCCACAGGCAGCGATCAGCCCCAGCATTTT
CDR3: CASRATGSDQPQHF

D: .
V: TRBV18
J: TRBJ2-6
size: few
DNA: TGTGCCAGCTCACTGTCCAACTCTGGGGCCAACGTCCTGACTTTC
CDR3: CASSLSNSGANVLTF

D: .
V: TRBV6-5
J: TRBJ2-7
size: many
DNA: TGTGCCAGCAGTTACTCGGCTAGCGAGGCCTACGAGCAGTACTTC
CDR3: CASSYSASEAYEQYF

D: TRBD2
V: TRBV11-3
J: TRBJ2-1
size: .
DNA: TGTGCCAGCAGCTTAGTAGCGGGAGCTAATGAGCAGTTCTTC
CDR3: CASSLVAGANEQFF

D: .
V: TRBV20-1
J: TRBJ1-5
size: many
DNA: TGCAGTGCTAGTAGGGGGGATAGCAATCAGCCCCAGCATTTT
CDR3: CSASRGDSNQPQHF

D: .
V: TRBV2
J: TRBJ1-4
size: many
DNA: TGTGCCAGCAGTCAGAATGGGGGTGAAAAACTGTTTTTT
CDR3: CASSQNGGEKLFF

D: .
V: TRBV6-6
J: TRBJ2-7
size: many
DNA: TGTGCCAGCAGTTACTCATCCAGGGGTCCCTACGAGCAGTACTTC
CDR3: CASSYSSRGPYEQYF

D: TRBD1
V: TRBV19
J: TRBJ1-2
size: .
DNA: TGTGCCAGTAGTATCCAGGACAGGGAAGGCTACACCTTC
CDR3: CASSIQDREGYTF

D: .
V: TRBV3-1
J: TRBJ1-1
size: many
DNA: TGTGCCAGCCGTCGAAGGGGTGCCACTGAAGCTTTCTTT
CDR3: CASRRRGATEAFF

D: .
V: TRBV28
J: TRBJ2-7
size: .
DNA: TGTGCCAGCAGTCTTGGGGGCCCTCCTAGTGACGAGCAGTACTTC
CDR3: CASSLGGPPSDEQYF

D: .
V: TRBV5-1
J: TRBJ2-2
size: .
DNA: TGCGCCAGCAGCTCAGGACAGAATCCCACCGGGGAGCTGTTTTTT
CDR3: CASSSGQNPTGELFF